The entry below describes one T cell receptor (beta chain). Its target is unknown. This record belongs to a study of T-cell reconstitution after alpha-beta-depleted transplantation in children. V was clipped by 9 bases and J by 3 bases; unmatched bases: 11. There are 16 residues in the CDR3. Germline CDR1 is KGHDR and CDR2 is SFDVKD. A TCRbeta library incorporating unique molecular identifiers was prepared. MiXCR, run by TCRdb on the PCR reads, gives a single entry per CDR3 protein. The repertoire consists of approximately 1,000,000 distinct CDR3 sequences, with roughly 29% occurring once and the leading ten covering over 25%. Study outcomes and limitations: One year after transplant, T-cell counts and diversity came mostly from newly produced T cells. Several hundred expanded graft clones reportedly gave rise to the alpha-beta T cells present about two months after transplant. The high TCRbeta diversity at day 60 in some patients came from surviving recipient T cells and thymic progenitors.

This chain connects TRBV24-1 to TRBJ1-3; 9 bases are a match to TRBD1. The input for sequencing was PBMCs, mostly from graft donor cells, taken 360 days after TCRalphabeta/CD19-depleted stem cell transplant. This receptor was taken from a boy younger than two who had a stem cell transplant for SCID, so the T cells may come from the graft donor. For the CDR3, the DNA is TGTGCCACCTTCTTCACAGGGGGCGCGGTTGGAAACACCATATATTTT. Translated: CATFFTGGAVGNTIYF.